The 30 T cell receptor beta chains in this list originate from one sample, sequenced in a study of T cell responses to AZD1222 COVID-19 vaccine (dated by TCRdb to the early 2020s). The time point label on this specimen signifies: baseline before first vaccination. Libraries were built with the immunoSEQ multiplex PCR assay. TCRdb holds this immuneACCESS table with in-frame rearrangements only. Some clones are missing; in checked studies, unresolved V genes explain under half, and the rest has no known cause. The sample yields more than 75,000 clones; around 89% were counted once. Of the sample, 6% to 8% is held by the ten largest clones. The starting material was peripheral blood, obtained on day 0 of AZD1222 vaccination. These receptors originate from an adult in good health.

The gene calls are TRBV3-1 (or the pseudogene TRBV3-2) and TRBJ1-3, with a tentative D call TRBD1 (5 bases). V gave up 1 base and J gave up 3 bases, with 7 bases separating them. Germline assignment: CDR1 LGHDT and CDR2 YNNKEL (reference sequence). The CDR3 runs 14 residues. The CDR3 DNA reads as TGTGCCAGCAGCCAAGGACAGATTGGAAACACCATATATTTT. Encoded protein: CASSQGQIGNTIYF.

The chain joins TRBV7-9 to TRBJ1-1, with D possibly matching TRBD1 (5 bases). This CDR3 region has 14 residues. V was shortened by 5 bases and J by 3 bases, with 13 bases between the two germline ends. In germline, CDR1 is SEHNR, CDR2 FQNEAQ (reference sequence). Here the CDR3 reads CASSPKDTYTEAFF. The CDR3 nucleotides are TGTGCCAGCAGCCCCAAGGACACGTACACTGAAGCTTTCTTT.

The chain employs TRBV10-3 and TRBJ2-7; weak D call: TRBD2 (5 bases). Trimming shortened V by 0 bases and J by 3 bases, and 12 bases separated the two germline ends. This CDR3 spans 15 amino acids. The germline V gene encodes CDR1 ENHRY and CDR2 SYGVKD. The CDR3 coding sequence is TGTGCCATCAGTGAGTCCCGGGGTGCTAGCTACGAGCAGTACTTC. Its protein product is CAISESRGASYEQYF.

J is TRBJ1-4 and V is TRBV4-2, with a weak D call TRBD1 (5 bases). The V gene lost 3 bases and the J gene lost 0 bases, with 17 bases spanning the gap. The CDR3 has 18 amino acids. Per the germline V gene, CDR1 is LGHNA and CDR2 is YNFKEQ. As DNA, the CDR3 is TGTGCCAGCAGCCAGGGAACAATATCAGGGACAACTAATGAAAAACTGTTTTTT. It encodes CASSQGTISGTTNEKLFF.

This clone turned up a few times. This sequence joins TRBV3-1 (or the pseudogene TRBV3-2) and TRBJ1-1, with D tentatively TRBD1 (6 bases). V dropped 7 bases and J dropped 3 bases, with 12 bases sitting between them. Germline V gene sequence: CDR1 LGHDT, CDR2 YNNKEL (reference sequence). The CDR3 runs to 13 residues. DNA for the CDR3: TGTGCCAGCACTCATTCAGGGGACACTGAAGCTTTCTTT. This codes for CASTHSGDTEAFF.

The chain employs TRBV6-5 and TRBJ1-5, with a weak D call TRBD1 (5 bases). The germline CDR1 and CDR2 sequences are MNHEY and SVGAGI. This CDR3 has 13 amino acids. Trimming left V 7 bases short and J 3 bases short, with 10 bases between. The CDR3 reads CASKRGLNQPQHF. Written as DNA, the CDR3 is TGTGCCAGCAAGAGGGGTCTCAATCAGCCCCAGCATTTT.

This rearrangement joins TRBV7-9 to TRBJ2-6; D is undetermined. The CDR3 runs 15 residues. Germline CDR1 is SEHNR and CDR2 is FQNEAQ (reference sequence). V was shortened by 11 bases and J by 0 bases, with 14 bases between the two germline ends. The CDR3 nucleotides read TGTGCCTCCGGATCAGGTAGCTCTGGGGCCAACGTCCTGACTTTC. This codes for CASGSGSSGANVLTF.

The J gene is TRBJ2-7, the V gene TRBV4-3; 10 positions match TRBD2. The germline V gene has CDR1 LGHNA and CDR2 YSLEER. The CDR3 is made up of 17 amino acids. Losses at the gene ends were 1 base for V and 0 bases for J; bases not matched to a gene: 6. This CDR3 reads CASSQGSSGSLSYEQYF. Here the CDR3 DNA reads TGCGCCAGCAGCCAAGGATCTAGCGGGAGCCTCTCCTACGAGCAGTACTTC.

J is TRBJ2-3 and V is TRBV6-5; 8 nucleotides agree with TRBD2. J lost 2 bases, V lost 6 bases, and 4 bases had no gene match. CDR3 size: 14 residues. Germline CDR1 is MNHEY and CDR2 is SVGAGI. The CDR3 nucleotides are TGTGCCAGCAGAATTAGCGGGGTCACAGATACGCAGTATTTT. It is translated as CASRISGVTDTQYF.

This rearrangement joins TRBV18 to TRBJ1-1, with 7 positions matching TRBD1. V dropped 8 bases and J dropped 4; count of bases not matched to a gene: 7. CDR1 and CDR2 (germline): KGHSH, LQKENI. The CDR3 is 13 residues long. The chain's CDR3 is CASVTGSGTEAFF. The CDR3 DNA sequence: TGTGCCAGCGTGACAGGGAGCGGCACTGAAGCTTTCTTT.

This clone was counted once. V and J are TRBV5-4 and TRBJ2-2; TRBD2 matches 11 bases. The CDR3 length is 16 residues. V lost 4 bases and J lost 5; bases outside the gene matches: 7. Germline-derived CDR1 and CDR2 are SGHNT and YYREEE (reference sequence). The CDR3 DNA is TGTGCCAGCAGCCCGGGACTAGCGGAAGGGACCGGGGAGCTGTTTTTT. Its translation is CASSPGLAEGTGELFF.

V gene TRBV11-2 combines with J gene TRBJ1-1; no reliable D call. The germline V and J ends were trimmed by 5 bases and 3 bases, with 16 bases remaining between them. The CDR3 length is 15 residues. CDR1 SGHAT and CDR2 FQNNGV come from the germline V gene. The CDR3 DNA reads as TGTGCCAGCAGCCCAAGACAAGATGGGGACACTGAAGCTTTCTTT. It specifies CASSPRQDGDTEAFF.

V usage is TRBV6-2 or TRBV6-3 and J usage is TRBJ1-3, with TRBD1 identical over 8 bases. Germline CDR1 and CDR2: MNHEY and SVGEGT. V was clipped by 2 bases and J by 6 bases; unmatched bases: 9. CDR3 length: 16 amino acids. The CDR3 here is CASSYRRQGRVNTIYF. The CDR3 DNA sequence: TGTGCCAGCAGTTACCGCCGACAGGGGCGGGTAAACACCATATATTTT.

The chain links TRBV6-5 to TRBJ1-5; maybe TRBD1 (6 bases). Germline V gene data show CDR1 as MNHEY and CDR2 as SVGAGI. The V and J ends lost 9 bases and 5 bases respectively, with 14 bases between them. There are 13 residues in the CDR3. In DNA, the CDR3 is TGTGCCAGTCGTACAGGGTTGGATCAGCCCCAGCATTTT. It specifies CASRTGLDQPQHF.

The chain combines TRBV6-5 with TRBJ1-5; TRBD1 aligns across 9 bases. CDR1 and CDR2 from the germline V gene are MNHEY and SVGAGI. This CDR3 region has 14 residues. The V segment lost 5 bases and the J segment 6 bases; nucleotides outside the gene matches: 5. In DNA, the CDR3 is TGTGCCAGCAGTCCCGGGACAGGGTTTCAGCCCCAGCATTTT. It codes for CASSPGTGFQPQHF.

The chain has TRBV6-2 or TRBV6-3 and TRBJ2-2; unclear D gene. The CDR3 is 13 amino acids. V was trimmed by 6 bases and J by 7 bases, leaving 12 bases between them. CDR1 MNHEY and CDR2 SVGEGT come from the germline V gene. CDR3 coding DNA: TGTGCCAGCAGACCTACTGGCGGCGGGGAGCTGTTTTTT. Its translation is CASRPTGGGELFF.

V gene TRBV7-2 combines with J gene TRBJ2-7, with D uncertain. Germline CDR1 and CDR2: SGHTA and FQGNSA. V lost 1 base and J lost 2, with 18 bases in between. This CDR3 has 17 amino acids. The CDR3 region is CASSLDYARPSAYEQYF. CDR3 nucleotide sequence: TGTGCCAGCAGCTTAGATTATGCCAGGCCATCCGCCTACGAGCAGTACTTC.

The CDR3 loop reads CASSSGIASPLHF. CDR3 DNA sequence: TGTGCCAGTAGTTCAGGGATCGCGTCACCCCTCCACTTT. The rearrangement uses TRBV19 and TRBJ1-6; TRBD1 might be the D (5 bases). This CDR3 spans 13 amino acids. From germline, CDR1 is LNHDA and CDR2 SQIVND (reference sequence). The V end was cut by 5 bases, the J end by 10 bases, with 12 bases between. The whole variable domain, filled in from reference TRBV19 and TRBJ1-6, reads DGGITQSPKYLFRKEGQNVTLSCEQNLNHDAMYWYRQDPGQGLRLIYYSQIVNDFQKGDIAEGYSVSREKKESFPLTVTSAQKNPTAFYLCASSSGIASPLHFGNGTRLTVT.

Within the sample, this clone is medium-sized. The chain recombines TRBV4-3 with TRBJ1-2; D call uncertain. Looked up from germline, CDR1 is LGHNA and CDR2 is YSLEER. V gave up 1 base and J gave up 8 bases, with 14 bases separating them. This CDR3 spans 14 amino acids. The CDR3 is CASSQGGEGEGYTF. The CDR3, as DNA: TGCGCCAGCAGCCAAGGGGGAGAGGGTGAAGGCTACACCTTC.

The gene calls are TRBV28 and TRBJ1-5, with D maybe TRBD1 (5 bases). The CDR3 loop spans 15 amino acids. CDR1 and CDR2 from the germline V gene are MDHEN and SYDVKM. With 4 bases removed from V and 5 bases from J, the gap between germline ends came to 15 bases. The CDR3 spells CASSSGTLGDQPQHF. Here the CDR3 DNA reads TGTGCCAGCAGTTCCGGGACCCTCGGGGATCAGCCCCAGCATTTT.

The rearrangement links TRBV3-1 (or the pseudogene TRBV3-2) to TRBJ1-6; D is perhaps TRBD1 (6 bases). From germline, CDR1 is LGHDT and CDR2 YNNKEL (reference sequence). The CDR3 covers 16 residues. Trimming stripped 4 bases from V and 8 bases from J, with 18 bases between. The CDR3 nucleotides read TGTGCCAGCAGCCGCGAAGGCCGGGACACTTATTCACCCCTCCACTTT. This translates into CASSREGRDTYSPLHF.

The J gene is TRBJ2-3, the V gene TRBV2; 9 nucleotides line up with TRBD1. This CDR3 comprises 13 residues. V shed 4 bases, J shed 6 bases, and the junction held 2 bases outside the gene matches. The V gene's germline CDR1 is SNHLY and CDR2 FYNNEI. The CDR3: CASSGQGVDTQYF. CDR3 DNA sequence: TGTGCCAGCAGTGGACAGGGGGTGGATACGCAGTATTTT. The whole variable domain, filled in from reference TRBV2 and TRBJ2-3, reads EPEVTQTPSHQVTQMGQEVILRCVPISNHLYFYWYRQILGQKVEFLVSFYNNEISEKSEIFDDQFSVERPDGSNFTLKIRSTKLEDSAMYFCASSGQGVDTQYFGPGTRLTVL.

V is TRBV3-1 (or the pseudogene TRBV3-2) and J is TRBJ1-6; no clear D gene. In germline, CDR1 is LGHDT, CDR2 YNNKEL (reference sequence). The CDR3 has 13 amino acids. V lost 4 bases, J lost 3 bases, and 4 bases lay in between. The CDR3 region has the DNA TGTGCCAGCAGCCCTCGCTATAATTCACCCCTCCACTTT. Translated, it gives CASSPRYNSPLHF.

This sequence joins TRBV28 and TRBJ2-1, with TRBD2 matching over 8 bases. Looked up from germline, CDR1 is MDHEN and CDR2 is SYDVKM. V gave up 3 bases and J gave up 3 bases; unmatched junction bases: 10. There are 17 residues in the CDR3. Here the CDR3 reads CASSFSPSGGHYNEQFF. CDR3 coding DNA: TGTGCCAGCAGTTTTTCTCCAAGCGGGGGCCACTACAATGAGCAGTTCTTC.

The rearrangement links TRBV3-1 (or the pseudogene TRBV3-2) to TRBJ2-2, with D perhaps TRBD2 (6 bases). The CDR3 runs 14 residues. The V end lost 1 base, the J end lost 9 bases, and 12 bases lay between the germline ends. Germline-derived CDR1 and CDR2 are LGHDT and YNNKEL (reference sequence). CDR3 bases: TGTGCCAGCAGCCAAGCTGCGCGGGGACGGGAGCTGTTTTTT. It specifies CASSQAARGRELFF.

The J gene is TRBJ1-4, the V gene TRBV6-5; D is possibly TRBD1 (5 bases). The CDR3 has 16 amino acids. Deletions cut 4 bases from V and 5 bases from J, with 17 bases between. The germline V gene has CDR1 MNHEY and CDR2 SVGAGI. The CDR3 loop reads CASSWETPRGNEKLFF. In nucleotides, the CDR3 is TGTGCCAGCAGTTGGGAGACCCCTAGGGGAAATGAAAAACTGTTTTTT.

The rearrangement uses TRBV28 and TRBJ1-6; D call uncertain. Germline CDR1 is MDHEN and CDR2 is SYDVKM. V was clipped by 5 bases and J by 14 bases, with 16 bases between them. This CDR3 region has 13 residues. CDR3 nucleotide sequence: TGTGCCAGCAGTGCTCCTCCGATGCATTCCCTCCACTTT. As protein: CASSAPPMHSLHF.

The chain carries TRBV5-1 and TRBJ2-5; 10 bases map to TRBD1. With 3 bases clipped from V and 3 bases from J, the junction kept 5 bases outside the gene matches. Germline V gene data show CDR1 as SGHRS and CDR2 as YFSETQ. This CDR3 has 15 amino acids. CDR3 sequence: CASSYRTGGKETQYF. CDR3 bases: TGCGCCAGCAGCTACCGGACAGGGGGGAAAGAGACCCAGTACTTC.

In this sample, this clone turned up once. The rearrangement uses TRBV7-5 and TRBJ2-5. TRBV7-5 is labeled a pseudogene. The CDR3 has 11 residues. CDR3 DNA: TGTGCCAGTCCCCTGGGAGAGACCCAGTACTTC. Translating it yields CASPLGETQYF.

This clone appeared a single time. The V gene is TRBV9, the J gene TRBJ2-3; tentatively, D is TRBD1 (6 bases). CDR1 and CDR2 from the germline V gene are SGDLS and YYNGEE. Trimming pared 0 bases from V and 2 bases from J, leaving 10 bases between. The CDR3 runs 15 residues. CDR3 DNA: TGTGCCAGCAGCGTAGGGACAGTTACCACAGATACGCAGTATTTT. It is translated as CASSVGTVTTDTQYF.